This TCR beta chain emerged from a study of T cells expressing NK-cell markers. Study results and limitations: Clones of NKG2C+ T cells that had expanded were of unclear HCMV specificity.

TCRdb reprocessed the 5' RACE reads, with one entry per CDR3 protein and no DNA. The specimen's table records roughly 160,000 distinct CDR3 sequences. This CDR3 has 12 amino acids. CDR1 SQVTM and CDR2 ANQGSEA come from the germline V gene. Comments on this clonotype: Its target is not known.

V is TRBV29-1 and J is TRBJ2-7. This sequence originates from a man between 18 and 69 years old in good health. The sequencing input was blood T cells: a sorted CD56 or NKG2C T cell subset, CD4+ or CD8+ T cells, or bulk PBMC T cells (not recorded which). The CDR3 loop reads CSVDPGNYEQYF.